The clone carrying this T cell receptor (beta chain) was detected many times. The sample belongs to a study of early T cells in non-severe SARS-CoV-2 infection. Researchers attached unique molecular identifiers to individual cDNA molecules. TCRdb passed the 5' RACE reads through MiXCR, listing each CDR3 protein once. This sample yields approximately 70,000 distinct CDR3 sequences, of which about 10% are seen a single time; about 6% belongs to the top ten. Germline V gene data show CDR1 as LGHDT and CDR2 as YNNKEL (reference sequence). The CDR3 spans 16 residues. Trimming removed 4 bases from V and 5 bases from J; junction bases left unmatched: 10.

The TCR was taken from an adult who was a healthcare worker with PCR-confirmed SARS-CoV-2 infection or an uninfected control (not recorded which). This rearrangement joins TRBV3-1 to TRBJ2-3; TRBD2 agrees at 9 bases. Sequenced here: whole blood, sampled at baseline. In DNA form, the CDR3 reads TGTGCCAGCAGCCCCCTAGGTTGGCGGGAGGGAGATACGCAGTATTTT. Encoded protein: CASSPLGWREGDTQYF.